A selection of T cell receptor beta chains follows, all from one sample in a study of T cell repertoires in cytomegalovirus infection. No antigens are known for them. TCRdb redid the calling of the reads with MiXCR, one entry per CDR3 protein. The sample holds some 700,000 distinct CDR3 sequences; 30% to 40% are singletons and the top ten take 18%. This specimen consisted of cultured PBMCs, obtained from culture after CMV antigen stimulation. The receptors here all came from a human donor in good health (CMV status not recorded). Some clones in this sample may be carry-over from other donors' samples. CDR3s include the opening cysteine and the closing phenylalanine or tryptophan. A D gene is named only where the DNA matches it firmly. Size is stated for part of the rows, as once, few or many counts, or as a class when the clone is expanded.

TRBJ2-7,TRBV12-3/TRBV12-4,-,many,CASSYSIRATGYEQYF,TGTGCCAGCAGTTACTCCATCAGGGCGACGGGATACGAGCAGTACTTC
TRBJ2-2,TRBV18,TRBD1,-,CASSPPGQGRTGELFF,TGTGCCAGCTCACCACCAGGACAGGGGAGGACCGGGGAGCTGTTTTTT
TRBJ2-1,TRBV27,-,-,CASSLSRGEQFF,TGTGCCAGCAGTTTATCGAGGGGGGAGCAGTTCTTC
TRBJ1-2,TRBV18,-,-,CASSLSRGTDGYTF,TGTGCCAGCTCACTTAGCCGGGGGACGGACGGCTACACCTTC
TRBJ1-5,TRBV7-6,-,many,CASSLKGVGQPQHF,TGTGCCAGCAGCTTAAAAGGGGTTGGCCAGCCCCAGCATTTT
TRBJ2-1,TRBV7-6,-,few,CASSDSSYNEQFF,TGTGCCAGCAGCGACAGCTCCTACAATGAGCAGTTCTTC
TRBJ2-5,TRBV7-2,-,-,CASLDSNGAETQYF,TGTGCCAGCCTGGACTCCAACGGGGCCGAGACCCAGTACTTC
TRBJ2-3,TRBV7-2,TRBD2,few,CASSLGGGAADTQYF,TGTGCCAGCAGCTTAGGCGGGGGGGCAGCAGATACGCAGTATTTT
TRBJ1-2,TRBV6-1,-,-,CASSTQYRDYGYTF,TGTGCCAGCAGTACGCAATACAGGGACTATGGCTACACCTTC
TRBJ1-5,TRBV7-8,-,many,CASSLYGPPYNQPQHF,TGTGCCAGCAGCTTATACGGGCCTCCCTACAATCAGCCCCAGCATTTT
TRBJ2-7,TRBV7-9,-,-,CASSHWDPRTYEQYF,TGTGCCAGCAGCCATTGGGACCCTAGGACCTACGAGCAGTACTTC
TRBJ2-2,TRBV7-9,-,few,CASSLGQGPTTGELFF,TGTGCCAGCAGCTTAGGGCAGGGGCCGACGACCGGGGAGCTGTTTTTT
TRBJ1-5,TRBV18,-,-,CASSPLPAGRPDSNQPQHF,TGTGCCAGCTCACCGCTTCCGGCGGGGAGGCCCGATAGCAATCAGCCCCAGCATTTT
TRBJ2-7,TRBV12-3/TRBV12-4,-,few,CASTFNRFSYEQYF,TGTGCCAGCACTTTCAACAGATTCTCCTACGAGCAGTACTTC
TRBJ1-5,TRBV7-6,TRBD1,few,CASSQGGANQPQHF,TGTGCCAGCAGCCAGGGGGGTGCCAATCAGCCCCAGCATTTT
TRBJ2-5,TRBV19,-,once,CATRGRESWEETQYF,TGTGCCACCCGGGGCCGGGAGAGTTGGGAAGAGACCCAGTACTTC
TRBJ2-7,TRBV7-9,-,once,CASSLGGGISSYEQYF,TGTGCCAGCAGCTTGGGCGGGGGCATTTCTTCCTACGAGCAGTACTTC
TRBJ1-1,TRBV7-2,-,many,CASSLGSLTTEAFF,TGTGCCAGCAGCTTGGGCAGCCTCACCACTGAAGCTTTCTTT
TRBJ2-3,TRBV20-1,-,few,CSARGGNTQYF,TGCAGTGCTAGGGGGGGCAATACGCAGTATTTT
TRBJ2-7,TRBV6-1,TRBD2,few,CASRNSGSYEQYF,TGTGCCAGCAGAAATAGCGGGAGCTACGAGCAGTACTTC